This entry features one T cell receptor beta chain sequence. Its antigen is not known. The entry originates in a study of cytomegalovirus exposure and HLA in healthy donors. Study as a whole: Early released data comprised some 91 million unique TCRs from HLA-typed donors.

These donors, healthy bone marrow donors, were studied. Notes on the study in general: TRBV6-2, TRBV6-3 and some other V segments were excluded as indistinguishable.

The PCR contained 60 Vbeta and 13 Jbeta primers. In the study's own analysis: Later work found 65 million to 100 million unique TCR beta chains, with about 10 million shared. This table comes from immunoSEQ multiplex PCR, and its TCRdb copy is limited to in-frame clones, with some not included. D and trimming come from the DNA, and the V and J calls and clone size come from that table. The repertoire holds 99,000 or so clones, with approximately 80% as singletons. V lost 0 bases to trimming and J lost 2 bases; unmatched junction nucleotides: 4. Per germline, CDR1 SGHDT and CDR2 YYEEEE. The CDR3 runs 16 residues.

The receptor was isolated from a male donor in good health and CMV-seropositive. Input material: PBMCs. The rearrangement links TRBV5-6 to TRBJ2-3; 9 bases are a match to TRBD2. CDR3: CASSLELAGDTDTQYF. The CDR3 nucleotides read TGTGCCAGCAGCTTGGAATTAGCGGGGGACACAGATACGCAGTATTTT.